Reported below is one TCR beta chain. This clonotype was observed at least ten times. No cognate antigen has been identified for it. Qualities for individual bases were not recorded, and no much larger clone is one base off. This specimen's time point label, per the study, means: persistent/refractory GD, antithyroid drugs over 5 years with positive TRAb. For both TCR sequencing and RNA sequencing, RNA was extracted from PBMCs using TRIzol. Graves' disease was diagnosed according to American Thyroid Association guidelines. Patients for the study were recruited at an endocrinology department in Xi'an, China. Each patient gave approximately 10 milliliters of peripheral blood, collected in an EDTA anticoagulant tube. Ficoll Paque Plus density gradient separation was used to isolate PBMCs, and no further T cell sorting was performed. An Agilent 2100 Bioanalyzer and agarose gel were used to check RNA quality, and a NanoDrop 2000 was used to measure RNA concentration.

These data belong to a study of regulatory T cells in long-lasting Graves disease (dated by TCRdb to about 2021). Study-level background: To count as having persistent Graves' disease, a patient had to have received antithyroid drug treatment for over 5 years with TSH receptor autoantibodies remaining persistently positive. The study was conducted in China and was registered as a clinical trial. Persistent Graves' disease patients in the clinical cohort had taken antithyroid drugs for approximately ten years on average. Persistent Graves' disease patients were compared with newly diagnosed Graves' disease patients by peripheral blood TCR sequencing and RNA sequencing. A total of roughly 35 samples underwent TCR sequencing: 13 from persistent and roughly 20 from newly diagnosed Graves' disease patients.

Library preparation was by multiplex PCR. Sequencing used an Illumina HiSeq 4000. CDR3 regions were amplified by Arm-PCR with iRepertoire HTBI primers to construct TCR beta libraries. PCR products were gel purified before sequencing. The authors' pipeline ran thus. Across samples, around 62 TRBV and 14 TRBJ segments were identified and used for gene usage analysis of CDR3 amino acid clonotypes. Filtered high-quality paired reads were merged into contigs using COPE and FqMerger. Contigs were aligned with BLAST to IMGT TRBV, TRBD and TRBJ reference genes, and CDR3 was defined per IMGT. Any clonotype with a frequency above 0.1% was classified as a highly expanded clone. Shannon entropy was used to measure repertoire diversity, and the Gini coefficient was used to measure V-J evenness. Public clonotypes were defined as clonotypes shared by more than one individual. The public reads were reanalyzed by TCRdb: fastp trimming at Q25, MiXCR alignment, in-frame beta chains only. Each entry merges the rows of one CDR3 protein and shows their most common DNA and genes. TCRdb's processing, not the study's, gives the V and J calls here. The sample yields a few hundred thousand distinct CDR3 sequences; roughly 20% were counted once. The ten most abundant clones make up 25% to 35% of the sample.

Study-wide findings and limitations: Only the TCR beta chain was sequenced and analyzed. Only peripheral blood was studied, because thyroid tissue, the primary lesion, was inaccessible. Persistent patients shared more public clonotypes among themselves (more than 2,500) than newly diagnosed patients did (roughly 910). As a limitation, the authors acknowledged that the small sample size may reduce accuracy. Preferential use of TRBV28, TRBJ1-2 and TRBJ2-5 was observed in persistent disease, whereas TRBV20-1 and TRBJ2-1 were favored in newly diagnosed disease. Compared with newly diagnosed patients, persistent Graves' disease patients had lower TCR Shannon entropy and fewer highly expanded clones, which suggests clonal expansion.

CDR3 length: 13 amino acids, cysteine to phenylalanine. The retained sequence is limited to the CDR3, 39 bases, with the frame set at the first base. Trimming accounts for 1 base at V and 3 bases at J, while the number of junction bases matched to no gene is 3. From the germline V gene, CDR1 is SQVTM and CDR2 is ANQGSEA. Rearrangement joined TRBV29-1 to TRBJ2-7; a stretch of 7 junction bases matches TRBD1. The sample in question was peripheral blood mononuclear cells (PBMCs), obtained when the disease was refractory, from a patient treated with antithyroid drugs. The TCR sequence derives from a woman aged 40 to 55 with Graves disease. Donor details come from another sample of the same person, matched by shared clones. CDR3 region: CSVEGQGVYEQYF. The DNA sequence follows: TGCAGCGTTGAAGGCCAGGGGGTCTACGAGCAGTACTTC.